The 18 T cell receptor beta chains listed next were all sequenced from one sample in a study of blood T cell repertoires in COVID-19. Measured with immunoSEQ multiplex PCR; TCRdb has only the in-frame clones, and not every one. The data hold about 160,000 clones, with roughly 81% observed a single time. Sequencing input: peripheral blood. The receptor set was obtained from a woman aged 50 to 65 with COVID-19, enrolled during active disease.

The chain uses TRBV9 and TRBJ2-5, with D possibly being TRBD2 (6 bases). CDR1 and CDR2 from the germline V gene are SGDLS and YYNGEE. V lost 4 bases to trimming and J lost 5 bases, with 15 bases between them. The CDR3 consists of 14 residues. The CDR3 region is CASSPEGAGETQYF. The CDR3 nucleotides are TGTGCCAGCAGCCCGGAAGGAGCGGGCGAGACCCAGTACTTC.

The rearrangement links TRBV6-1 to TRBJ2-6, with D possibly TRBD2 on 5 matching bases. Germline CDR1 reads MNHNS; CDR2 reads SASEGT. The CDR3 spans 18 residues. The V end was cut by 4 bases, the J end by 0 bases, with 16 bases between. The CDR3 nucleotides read TGTGCCAGCAGTGGGACTTGGACTGGGAACTCTGGGGCCAACGTCCTGACTTTC. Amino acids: CASSGTWTGNSGANVLTF.

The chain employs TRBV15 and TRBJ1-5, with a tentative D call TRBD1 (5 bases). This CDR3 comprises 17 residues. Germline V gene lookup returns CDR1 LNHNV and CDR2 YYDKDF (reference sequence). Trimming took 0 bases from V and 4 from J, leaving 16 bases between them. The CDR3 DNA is TGTGCCACCAGCAGAGATCCTCCAGGGCCGGGTAATCAGCCCCAGCATTTT. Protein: CATSRDPPGPGNQPQHF.

DNA for the CDR3: TGTGCCACCTCAACATACAGCCTCTCTTCCCAAGAGACCCAGTACTTC. Translation: CATSTYSLSSQETQYF. The chain combines TRBV6-6 with TRBJ2-5; no clear D gene. The CDR3 loop spans 16 amino acids. Per the germline V gene, CDR1 is MNHNY and CDR2 is SVGAGI (reference sequence). V was trimmed by 10 bases and J by 1 base, leaving 22 bases between them.

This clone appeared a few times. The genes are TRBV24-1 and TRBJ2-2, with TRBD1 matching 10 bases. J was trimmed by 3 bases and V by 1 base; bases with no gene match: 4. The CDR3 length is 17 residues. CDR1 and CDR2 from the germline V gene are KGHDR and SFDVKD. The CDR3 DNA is TGTGCCACCAGTGATTTCGGGACAGGGGCGTACACCGGGGAGCTGTTTTTT. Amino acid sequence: CATSDFGTGAYTGELFF.

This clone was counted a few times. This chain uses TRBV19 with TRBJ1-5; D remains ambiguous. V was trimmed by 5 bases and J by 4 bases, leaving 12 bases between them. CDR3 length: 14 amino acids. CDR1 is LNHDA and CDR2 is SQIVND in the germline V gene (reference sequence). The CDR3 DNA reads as TGTGCCAGTAGTTACCTGGCGGAAAATCAGCCCCAGCATTTT. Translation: CASSYLAENQPQHF.

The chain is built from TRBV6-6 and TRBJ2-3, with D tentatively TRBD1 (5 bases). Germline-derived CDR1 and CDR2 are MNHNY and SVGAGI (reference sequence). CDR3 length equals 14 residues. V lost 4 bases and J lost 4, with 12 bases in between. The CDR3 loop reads CASSWTQSADTQYF. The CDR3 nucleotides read TGTGCCAGCAGTTGGACACAAAGCGCAGATACGCAGTATTTT.

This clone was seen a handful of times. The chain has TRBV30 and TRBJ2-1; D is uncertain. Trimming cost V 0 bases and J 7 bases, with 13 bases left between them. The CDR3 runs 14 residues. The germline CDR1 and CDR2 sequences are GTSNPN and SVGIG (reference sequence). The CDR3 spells CAWSVNDPRNEQFF. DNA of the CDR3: TGTGCCTGGAGTGTTAACGACCCGAGGAATGAGCAGTTCTTC.

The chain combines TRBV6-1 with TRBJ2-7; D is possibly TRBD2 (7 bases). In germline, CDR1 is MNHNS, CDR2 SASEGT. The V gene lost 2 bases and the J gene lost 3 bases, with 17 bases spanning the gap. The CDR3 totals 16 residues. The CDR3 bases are TGTGCCAGCAGTGAAAAGACGGGGGGCCTTTTCTACGAGCAGTACTTC. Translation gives CASSEKTGGLFYEQYF.

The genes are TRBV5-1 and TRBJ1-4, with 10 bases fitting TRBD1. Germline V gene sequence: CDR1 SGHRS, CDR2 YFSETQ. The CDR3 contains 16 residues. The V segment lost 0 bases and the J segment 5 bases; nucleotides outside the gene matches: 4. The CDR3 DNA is TGCGCCAGCAGCTTGGCCCCGGGACAGGGGAATGAAAAACTGTTTTTT. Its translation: CASSLAPGQGNEKLFF. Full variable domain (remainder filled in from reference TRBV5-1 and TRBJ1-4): KAGVTQTPRYLIKTRGQQVTLSCSPISGHRSVSWYQQTPGQGLQFLFEYFSETQRNKGNFPGRFSGRQFSNSRSEMNVSTLELGDSALYLCASSLAPGQGNEKLFFGSGTQLSVL.

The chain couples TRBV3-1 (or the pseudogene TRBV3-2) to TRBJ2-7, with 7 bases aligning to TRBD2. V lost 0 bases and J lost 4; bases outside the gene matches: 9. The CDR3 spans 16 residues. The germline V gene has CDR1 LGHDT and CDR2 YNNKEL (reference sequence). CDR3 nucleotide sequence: TGTGCCAGCAGCCAAGATCGGGCTAGCGGATATTACGAGCAGTACTTC. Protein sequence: CASSQDRASGYYEQYF.

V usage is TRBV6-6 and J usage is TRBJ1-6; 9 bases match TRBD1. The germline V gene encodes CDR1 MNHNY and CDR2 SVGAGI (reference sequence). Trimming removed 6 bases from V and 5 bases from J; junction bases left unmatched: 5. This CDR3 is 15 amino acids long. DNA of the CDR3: TGTGCCAGCAGGGGGCGGGACAGGGATAATTCACCCCTCCACTTT. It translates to CASRGRDRDNSPLHF.

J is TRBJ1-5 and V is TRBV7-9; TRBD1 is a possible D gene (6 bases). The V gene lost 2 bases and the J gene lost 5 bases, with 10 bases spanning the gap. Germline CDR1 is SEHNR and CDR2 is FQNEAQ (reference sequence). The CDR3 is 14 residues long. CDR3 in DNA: TGTGCCAGCAGCTTACGGGGGGCCGATCAGCCCCAGCATTTT. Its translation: CASSLRGADQPQHF.

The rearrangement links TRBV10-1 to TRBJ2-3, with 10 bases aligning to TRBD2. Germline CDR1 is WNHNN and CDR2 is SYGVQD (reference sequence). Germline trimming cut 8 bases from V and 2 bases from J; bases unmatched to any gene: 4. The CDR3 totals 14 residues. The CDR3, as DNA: TGCGCCAGCGCCAGCGGGGGGGACACAGATACGCAGTATTTT. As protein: CASASGGDTDTQYF.

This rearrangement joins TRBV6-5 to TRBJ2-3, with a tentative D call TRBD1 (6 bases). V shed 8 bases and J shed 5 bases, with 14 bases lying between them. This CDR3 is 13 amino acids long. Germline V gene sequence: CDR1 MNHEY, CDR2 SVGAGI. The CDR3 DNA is TGTGCCAGCTTAACAGGGAATCGAGATACGCAGTATTTT. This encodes CASLTGNRDTQYF.

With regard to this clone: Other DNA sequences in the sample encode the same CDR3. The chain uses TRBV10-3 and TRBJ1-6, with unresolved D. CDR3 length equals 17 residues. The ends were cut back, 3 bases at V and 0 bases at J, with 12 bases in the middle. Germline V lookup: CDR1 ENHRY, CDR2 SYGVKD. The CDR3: CAISESGANSYNSPLHF. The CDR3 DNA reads TGTGCCATCAGTGAATCGGGAGCAAACTCCTATAATTCACCCCTCCACTTT.

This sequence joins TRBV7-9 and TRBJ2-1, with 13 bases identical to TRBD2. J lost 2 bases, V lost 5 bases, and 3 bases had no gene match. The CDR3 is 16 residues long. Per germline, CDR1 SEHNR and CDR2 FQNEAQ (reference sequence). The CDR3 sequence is CASSRGTSGAYNEQFF. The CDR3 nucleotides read TGTGCCAGCAGCCGGGGGACTAGCGGGGCCTACAATGAGCAGTTCTTC. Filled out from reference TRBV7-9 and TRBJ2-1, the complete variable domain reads DTGVSQNPRHKITKRGQNVTFRCDPISEHNRLYWYRQTLGQGPEFLTYFQNEAQLEKSRLLSDRFSAERPKGSFSTLEIQRTEQGDSAMYLCASSRGTSGAYNEQFFGPGTRLTVL.

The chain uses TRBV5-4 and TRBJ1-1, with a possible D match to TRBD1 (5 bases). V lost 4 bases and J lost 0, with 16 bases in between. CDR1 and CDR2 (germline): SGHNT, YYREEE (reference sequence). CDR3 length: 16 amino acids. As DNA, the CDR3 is TGTGCCAGCAGCCCCCGACAGCTCCACATGAACACTGAAGCTTTCTTT. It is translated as CASSPRQLHMNTEAFF.